This section outlines one T cell receptor beta chain sequence together with its context. The antigen is not known. This sample is part of a study of T cell responses to AZD1222 COVID-19 vaccine. Second-dose groups at about 4 or about 12 weeks were pooled. Study findings and constraints: Baseline antibody screening turned up just six or seven seropositive AZD1222 recipients. Repertoire sampling occurred only after the peak T cell response. Across the whole spike, CD4 TCRs peaked at regions 160-218 and 743-854.

V lost 6 bases to trimming and J lost 8 bases, with 14 bases between them. The CDR3 covers 12 residues. Germline V gene lookup returns CDR1 LGHNA and CDR2 YNFKEQ. Repertoires were generated with immunoSEQ multiplex PCR, while TCRdb's copy carries only in-frame clones and drops some. The sample contains approximately 150,000 clones, approximately 86% of which appear only once. The chain employs TRBV4-2 and TRBJ2-7; possibly TRBD2 for D (6 bases). The source of this sequence is an adult who received the AZD1222 COVID-19 vaccine. This sample comprised peripheral blood, obtained 28 days after the second AZD1222 dose. CDR3 region: CASRGAGTQQYF. DNA for the CDR3: TGTGCCAGCAGGGGAGCGGGCACCCAGCAGTACTTC.